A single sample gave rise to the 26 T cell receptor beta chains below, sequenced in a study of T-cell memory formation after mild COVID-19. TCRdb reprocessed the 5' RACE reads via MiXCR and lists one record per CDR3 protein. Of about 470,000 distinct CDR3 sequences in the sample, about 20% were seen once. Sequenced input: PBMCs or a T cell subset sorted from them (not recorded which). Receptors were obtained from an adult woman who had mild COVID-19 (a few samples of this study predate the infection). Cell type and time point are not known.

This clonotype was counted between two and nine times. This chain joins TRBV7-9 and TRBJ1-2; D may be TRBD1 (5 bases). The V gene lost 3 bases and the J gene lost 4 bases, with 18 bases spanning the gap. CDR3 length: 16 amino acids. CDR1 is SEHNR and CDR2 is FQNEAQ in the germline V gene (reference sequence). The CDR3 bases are TGTGCCAGCAGCTTGGGGACGGCGGGTTTCTCCTATGGCTACACCTTC. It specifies CASSLGTAGFSYGYTF. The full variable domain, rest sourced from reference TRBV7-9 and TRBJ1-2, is DTGVSQNPRHKITKRGQNVTFRCDPISEHNRLYWYRQTLGQGPEFLTYFQNEAQLEKSRLLSDRFSAERPKGSFSTLEIQRTEQGDSAMYLCASSLGTAGFSYGYTFGSGTRLTVV.

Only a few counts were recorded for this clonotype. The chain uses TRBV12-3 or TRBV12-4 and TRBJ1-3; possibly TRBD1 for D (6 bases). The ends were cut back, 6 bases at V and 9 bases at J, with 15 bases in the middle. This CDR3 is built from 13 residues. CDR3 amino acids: CASSLGLDSTIYF. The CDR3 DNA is TGTGCCAGCAGCCTCGGTTTGGACAGCACCATATATTTT.

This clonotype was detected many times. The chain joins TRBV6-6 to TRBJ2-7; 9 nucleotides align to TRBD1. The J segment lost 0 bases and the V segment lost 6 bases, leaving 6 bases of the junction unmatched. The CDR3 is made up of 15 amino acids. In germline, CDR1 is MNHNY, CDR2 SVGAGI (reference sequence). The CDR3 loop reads CASSPGTGSSYEQYF. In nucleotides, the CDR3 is TGTGCCAGCAGCCCCGGGACAGGGAGCTCCTACGAGCAGTACTTC.

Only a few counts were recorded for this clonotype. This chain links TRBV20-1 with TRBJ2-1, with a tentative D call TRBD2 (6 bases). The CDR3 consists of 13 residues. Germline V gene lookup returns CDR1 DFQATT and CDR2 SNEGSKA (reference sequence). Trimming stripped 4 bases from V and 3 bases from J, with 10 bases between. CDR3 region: CSAKAGNYNEQFF. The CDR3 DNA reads TGCAGTGCTAAGGCGGGGAACTACAATGAGCAGTTCTTC.

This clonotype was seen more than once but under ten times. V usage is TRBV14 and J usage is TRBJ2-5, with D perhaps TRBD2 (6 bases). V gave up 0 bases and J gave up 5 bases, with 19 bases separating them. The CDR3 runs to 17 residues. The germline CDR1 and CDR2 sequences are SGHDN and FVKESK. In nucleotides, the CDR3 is TGTGCCAGCAGCCAAGATTGGGTTATAGGCGGGGCGGAGACCCAGTACTTC. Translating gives CASSQDWVIGGAETQYF.

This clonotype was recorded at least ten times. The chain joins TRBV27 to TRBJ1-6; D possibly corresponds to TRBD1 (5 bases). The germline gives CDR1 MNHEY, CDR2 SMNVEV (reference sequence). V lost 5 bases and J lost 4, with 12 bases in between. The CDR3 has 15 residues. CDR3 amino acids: CASSPRRGYNSPLHF. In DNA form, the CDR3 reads TGTGCCAGCAGTCCAAGGCGGGGGTATAATTCACCCCTCCACTTT.

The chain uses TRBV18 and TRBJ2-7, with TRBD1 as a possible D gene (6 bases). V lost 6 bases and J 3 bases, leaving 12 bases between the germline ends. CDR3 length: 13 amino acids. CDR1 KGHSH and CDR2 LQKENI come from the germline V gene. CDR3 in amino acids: CASSAGAFYEQYF. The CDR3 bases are TGTGCCAGCTCCGCAGGGGCGTTCTACGAGCAGTACTTC.

Here the CDR3 reads CASRTGNTIYF. The CDR3 nucleotides are TGTGCCAGCAGAACAGGAAACACCATATATTTT. The V and J genes are TRBV9 and TRBJ1-3; D is undetermined. With 5 bases removed from V and 4 bases from J, the gap between germline ends came to 4 bases. Germline CDR1 and CDR2: SGDLS and YYNGEE. The CDR3 is made up of 11 amino acids.

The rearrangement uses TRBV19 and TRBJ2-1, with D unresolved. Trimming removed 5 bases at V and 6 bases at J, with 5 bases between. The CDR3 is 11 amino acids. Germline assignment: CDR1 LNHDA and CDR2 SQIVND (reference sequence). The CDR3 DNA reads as TGTGCCAGTAGTGTGCTCAATGAGCAGTTCTTC. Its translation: CASSVLNEQFF.

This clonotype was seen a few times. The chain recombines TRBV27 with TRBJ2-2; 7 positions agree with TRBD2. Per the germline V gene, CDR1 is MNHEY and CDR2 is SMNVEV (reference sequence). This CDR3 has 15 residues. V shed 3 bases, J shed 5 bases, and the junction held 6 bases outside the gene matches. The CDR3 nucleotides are TGTGCCAGCAGTTTCACGCAGGGAGGGACCGGGGAGCTGTTTTTT. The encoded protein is CASSFTQGGTGELFF.

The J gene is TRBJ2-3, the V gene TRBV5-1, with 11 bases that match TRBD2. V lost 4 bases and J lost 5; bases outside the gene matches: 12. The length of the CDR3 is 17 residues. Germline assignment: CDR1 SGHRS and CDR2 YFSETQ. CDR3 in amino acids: CASSNQGSGGGKDTQYF. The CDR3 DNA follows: TGCGCCAGCAGCAACCAGGGTAGCGGGGGGGGTAAAGATACGCAGTATTTT.

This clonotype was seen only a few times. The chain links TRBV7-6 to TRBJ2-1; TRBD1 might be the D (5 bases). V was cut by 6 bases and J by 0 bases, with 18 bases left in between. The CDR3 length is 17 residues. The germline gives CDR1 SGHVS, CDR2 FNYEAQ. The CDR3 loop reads CASRPQGGERSYNEQFF. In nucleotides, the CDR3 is TGTGCCAGCAGGCCCCAGGGCGGCGAGCGCTCCTACAATGAGCAGTTCTTC.

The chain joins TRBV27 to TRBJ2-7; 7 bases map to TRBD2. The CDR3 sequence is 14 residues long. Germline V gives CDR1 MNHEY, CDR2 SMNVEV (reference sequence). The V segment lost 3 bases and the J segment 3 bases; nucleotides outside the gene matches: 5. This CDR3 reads CASSFQAGSYEQYF. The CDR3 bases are TGTGCCAGCAGTTTCCAAGCGGGGAGCTACGAGCAGTACTTC.

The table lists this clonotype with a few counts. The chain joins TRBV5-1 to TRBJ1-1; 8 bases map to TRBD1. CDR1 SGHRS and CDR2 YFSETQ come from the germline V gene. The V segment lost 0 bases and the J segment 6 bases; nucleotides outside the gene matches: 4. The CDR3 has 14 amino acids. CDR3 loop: CASSLGQGASEAFF. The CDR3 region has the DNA TGCGCCAGCAGCTTGGGGCAGGGGGCATCTGAAGCTTTCTTT.

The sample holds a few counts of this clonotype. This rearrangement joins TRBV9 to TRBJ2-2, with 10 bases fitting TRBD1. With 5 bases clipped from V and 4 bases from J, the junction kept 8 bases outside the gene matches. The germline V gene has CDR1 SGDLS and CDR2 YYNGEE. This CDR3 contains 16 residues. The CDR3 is CASRPPGQGTTGELFF. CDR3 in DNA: TGTGCCAGCAGACCCCCGGGACAGGGGACCACCGGGGAGCTGTTTTTT.

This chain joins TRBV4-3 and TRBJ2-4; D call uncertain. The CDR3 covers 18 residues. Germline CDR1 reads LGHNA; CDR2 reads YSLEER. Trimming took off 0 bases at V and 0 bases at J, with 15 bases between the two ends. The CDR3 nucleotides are TGCGCCAGCAGCCAAGATCTCGGTTTGGCACTAGCCAAAAACATTCAGTACTTC. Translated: CASSQDLGLALAKNIQYF.

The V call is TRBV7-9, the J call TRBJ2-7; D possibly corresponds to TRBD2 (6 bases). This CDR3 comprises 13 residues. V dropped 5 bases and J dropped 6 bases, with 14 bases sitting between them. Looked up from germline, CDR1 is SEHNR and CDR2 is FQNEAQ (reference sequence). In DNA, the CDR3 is TGTGCCAGCAGCGGCCGACTAGTCCGCGAGCAGTACTTC. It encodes CASSGRLVREQYF.

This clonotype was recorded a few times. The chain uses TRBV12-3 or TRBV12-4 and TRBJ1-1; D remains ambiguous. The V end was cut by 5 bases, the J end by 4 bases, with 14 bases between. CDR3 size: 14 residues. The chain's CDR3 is CASSLVSRGTEAFF. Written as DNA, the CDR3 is TGTGCCAGCAGTCTGGTTTCGCGGGGCACTGAAGCTTTCTTT.

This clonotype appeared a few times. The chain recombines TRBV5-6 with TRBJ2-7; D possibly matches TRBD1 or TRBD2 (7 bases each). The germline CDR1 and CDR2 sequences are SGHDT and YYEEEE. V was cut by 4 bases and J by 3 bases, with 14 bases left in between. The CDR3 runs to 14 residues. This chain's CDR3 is CASSRGGQFYEQYF. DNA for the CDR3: TGTGCCAGCAGCCGCGGGGGACAGTTCTACGAGCAGTACTTC. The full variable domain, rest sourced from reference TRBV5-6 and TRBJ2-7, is DAGVTQSPTHLIKTRGQQVTLRCSPKSGHDTVSWYQQALGQGPQFIFQYYEEEERQRGNFPDRFSGHQFPNYSSELNVNALLLGDSALYLCASSRGGQFYEQYFGPGTRLTVT.

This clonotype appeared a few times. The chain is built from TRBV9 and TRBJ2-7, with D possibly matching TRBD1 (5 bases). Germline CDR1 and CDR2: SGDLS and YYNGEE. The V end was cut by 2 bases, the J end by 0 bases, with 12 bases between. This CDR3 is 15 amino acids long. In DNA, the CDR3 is TGTGCCAGCAGCGTTACTGGGGCTAGCTCCTACGAGCAGTACTTC. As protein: CASSVTGASSYEQYF.

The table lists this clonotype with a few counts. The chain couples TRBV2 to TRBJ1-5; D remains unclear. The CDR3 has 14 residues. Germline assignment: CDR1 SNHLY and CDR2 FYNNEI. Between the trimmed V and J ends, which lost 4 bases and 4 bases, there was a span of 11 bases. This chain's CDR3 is CASSGQRLNQPQHF. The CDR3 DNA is TGTGCCAGCAGTGGGCAGAGACTTAATCAGCCCCAGCATTTT.

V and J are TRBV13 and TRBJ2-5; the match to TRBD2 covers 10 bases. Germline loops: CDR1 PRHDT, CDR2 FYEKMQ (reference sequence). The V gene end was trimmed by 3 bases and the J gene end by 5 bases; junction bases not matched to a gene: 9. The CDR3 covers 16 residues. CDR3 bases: TGTGCCAGCAGCTTCCGACGACTAGCGGGTGGGGAGACCCAGTACTTC. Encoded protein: CASSFRRLAGGETQYF.

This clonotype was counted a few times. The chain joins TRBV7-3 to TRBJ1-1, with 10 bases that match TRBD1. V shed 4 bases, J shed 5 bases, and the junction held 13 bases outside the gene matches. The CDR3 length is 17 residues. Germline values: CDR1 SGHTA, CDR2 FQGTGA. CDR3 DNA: TGTGCCAGCAGCTCTCCTCCCGGGACAGGGGTGGGTACTGAAGCTTTCTTT. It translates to CASSSPPGTGVGTEAFF.

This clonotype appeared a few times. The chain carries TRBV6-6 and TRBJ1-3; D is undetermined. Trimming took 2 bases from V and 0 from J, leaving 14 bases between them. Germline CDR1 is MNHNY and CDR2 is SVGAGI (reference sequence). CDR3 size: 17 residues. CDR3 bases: TGTGCCAGCAGTTACATGCACAGCCTGAGCTCTGGAAACACCATATATTTT. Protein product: CASSYMHSLSSGNTIYF.

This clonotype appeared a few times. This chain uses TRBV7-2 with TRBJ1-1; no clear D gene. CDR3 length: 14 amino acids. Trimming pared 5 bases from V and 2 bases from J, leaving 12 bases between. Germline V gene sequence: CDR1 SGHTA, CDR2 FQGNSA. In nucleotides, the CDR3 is TGTGCCAGCAGCCGCGCGGCGCGAAACACTGAAGCTTTCTTT. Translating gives CASSRAARNTEAFF. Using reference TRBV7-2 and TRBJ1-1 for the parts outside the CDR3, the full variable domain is GAGVSQSPSNKVTEKGKDVELRCDPISGHTALYWYRQSLGQGLEFLIYFQGNSAPDKSGLPSDRFSAERTGGSVSTLTIQRTQQEDSAVYLCASSRAARNTEAFFGQGTRLTVV.

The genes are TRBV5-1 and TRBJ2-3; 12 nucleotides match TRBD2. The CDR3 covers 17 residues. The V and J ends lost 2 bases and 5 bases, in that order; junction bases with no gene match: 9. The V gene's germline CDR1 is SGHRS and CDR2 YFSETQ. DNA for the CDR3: TGCGCCAGCAGCTTACTAGCGGGAGGTGGGCACGGAGATACGCAGTATTTT. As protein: CASSLLAGGGHGDTQYF. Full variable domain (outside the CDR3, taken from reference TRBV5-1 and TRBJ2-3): KAGVTQTPRYLIKTRGQQVTLSCSPISGHRSVSWYQQTPGQGLQFLFEYFSETQRNKGNFPGRFSGRQFSNSRSEMNVSTLELGDSALYLCASSLLAGGGHGDTQYFGPGTRLTVL.